Each of the 16 T cell receptor beta chains below was sequenced from the same sample in a study of control samples from healthy donors and cancer patients. Using immunoSEQ multiplex PCR, the repertoire was profiled, and TCRdb retains in-frame clones only, with some absent. The sample yields over 85,000 clones, roughly 90% seen once. Specimen: PBMCs. These receptor sequences come from a woman aged 55-69 years with lung cancer.

The chain has TRBV6-1 and TRBJ1-1; tentatively, D is TRBD1 (6 bases). Germline V gene data show CDR1 as MNHNS and CDR2 as SASEGT. The CDR3 is 16 amino acids. The V gene lost 4 bases and the J gene lost 0 bases, with 15 bases spanning the gap. CDR3 DNA: TGTGCCAGCAGTGGGGAAACAGGGAGCCTGAACACTGAAGCTTTCTTT. Amino acid sequence: CASSGETGSLNTEAFF.

The chain combines TRBV24-1 with TRBJ2-2; D possibly corresponds to TRBD1 (5 bases). CDR1 is KGHDR and CDR2 is SFDVKD in the germline V gene. The CDR3 spans 13 residues. The ends were cut back, 7 bases at V and 4 bases at J, with 9 bases in the middle. The DNA for the CDR3 is TGTGCCACCAGGGGGCTGGCCACCGGGGAGCTGTTTTTT. This codes for CATRGLATGELFF.

V and J are TRBV4-3 and TRBJ2-5, with 7 bases aligning to TRBD1. Germline trimming cut 4 bases from V and 0 bases from J; bases unmatched to any gene: 8. Germline V gene sequence: CDR1 LGHNA, CDR2 YSLEER. The CDR3 covers 16 residues. CDR3 bases: TGCGCCAGCAGCCCGAGACAGGGATCGTACCAAGAGACCCAGTACTTC. Protein: CASSPRQGSYQETQYF.

The rearrangement uses TRBV6-2 or TRBV6-3 and TRBJ1-6; D unclear. Germline V gives CDR1 MNHEY, CDR2 SVGEGT. V shed 2 bases and J shed 5 bases, with 10 bases lying between them. The CDR3 loop spans 15 amino acids. The CDR3 here is CASSYNGPDNSPLHF. The CDR3 region has the DNA TGTGCCAGCAGTTACAACGGGCCCGATAATTCACCCCTCCACTTT.

In this sample, this clone turned up once. The rearrangement joins TRBV4-3 to TRBJ1-6, with D perhaps TRBD1 (5 bases). The germline V gene encodes CDR1 LGHNA and CDR2 YSLEER. V lost 0 bases and J 0 bases, leaving 9 bases between the germline ends. The CDR3 has 17 residues. CDR3 coding DNA: TGCGCCAGCAGCCAAGAGATTCAGGGCTCCTATAATTCACCCCTCCACTTT. Protein: CASSQEIQGSYNSPLHF.

The genes are TRBV5-6 and TRBJ1-3; D possibly corresponds to TRBD1 (5 bases). The CDR3 spans 15 residues. The V end lost 0 bases, the J end lost 2 bases, and 9 bases lay between the germline ends. In germline, CDR1 is SGHDT, CDR2 YYEEEE. The CDR3 DNA reads TGTGCCAGCAGCTTGGGGATAGGGGCTGGAAACACCATATATTTT. It specifies CASSLGIGAGNTIYF.

The chain combines TRBV5-4 with TRBJ2-2; 7 nucleotides align to TRBD1. This CDR3 is built from 16 residues. CDR1 and CDR2 from the germline V gene are SGHNT and YYREEE (reference sequence). V was clipped by 3 bases and J by 3 bases; unmatched bases: 8. This CDR3 reads CASSSFGTAYTGELFF. CDR3 sequence (DNA): TGTGCCAGCAGCTCCTTTGGGACAGCCTACACCGGGGAGCTGTTTTTT. Complete variable domain (other parts from reference TRBV5-4 and TRBJ2-2): ETGVTQSPTHLIKTRGQQVTLRCSSQSGHNTVSWYQQALGQGPQFIFQYYREEENGRGNFPPRFSGLQFPNYSSELNVNALELDDSALYLCASSSFGTAYTGELFFGEGSRLTVL.

The chain links TRBV7-2 to TRBJ1-3; weak D call: TRBD1 (6 bases). CDR3 length: 15 residues. Germline CDR1 reads SGHTA; CDR2 reads FQGNSA. Trimming left V 5 bases short and J 2 bases short, with 13 bases between. CDR3 DNA: TGTGCCAGCAGCCCAGAGACAGGAGCTGGAAACACCATATATTTT. Its protein is CASSPETGAGNTIYF.

This clone was observed a handful of times. The chain employs TRBV7-9 and TRBJ2-3; TRBD2 agrees at 8 bases. Germline-derived CDR1 and CDR2 are SEHNR and FQNEAQ (reference sequence). V lost 1 base, J lost 2 bases, and 8 bases stayed unmatched. This CDR3 has 17 amino acids. DNA of the CDR3: TGTGCCAGCAGCTTAGGGGGTAGCGGGGCCCTCACAGATACGCAGTATTTT. Its protein product is CASSLGGSGALTDTQYF.

CDR3 amino acids: CASSSHTGTGALSGNTIYF. The CDR3 DNA reads TGCGCCAGCAGCTCCCATACGGGGACAGGGGCACTCTCTGGAAACACCATATATTTT. The gene calls are TRBV5-1 and TRBJ1-3; 10 bases are shared with TRBD1. This CDR3 spans 19 amino acids. Germline CDR1 SGHRS, CDR2 YFSETQ. Germline trimming cut 3 bases from V and 0 bases from J; bases unmatched to any gene: 12.

CDR3 bases: TGTGCCAGCAGCTTATGGACTAGCGGGAGCAATGAGCAGTTCTTC. Translated, it gives CASSLWTSGSNEQFF. The V gene is TRBV7-2, the J gene TRBJ2-1, with 13 bases aligning to TRBD2. V was clipped by 2 bases and J by 6 bases; unmatched bases: 1. CDR1 and CDR2 from the germline V gene are SGHTA and FQGNSA. This CDR3 has 15 amino acids.

This chain uses TRBV19 with TRBJ2-2; 7 nucleotides agree with TRBD1. In germline, CDR1 is LNHDA, CDR2 SQIVND (reference sequence). The V segment lost 8 bases and the J segment 4 bases; nucleotides outside the gene matches: 7. This CDR3 has 14 residues. In DNA form, the CDR3 reads TGTGCCAGTCTAAAACAGGGGAGCACCGGGGAGCTGTTTTTT. This sequence encodes CASLKQGSTGELFF.

The chain uses TRBV30 and TRBJ2-1; D could derive from TRBD1 or TRBD2 (5 bases each). This CDR3 spans 14 amino acids. Looked up from germline, CDR1 is GTSNPN and CDR2 is SVGIG (reference sequence). Trimming removed 3 bases at V and 5 bases at J, with 14 bases between. The CDR3 is CAWSGTPKDNEQFF. Written as DNA, the CDR3 is TGTGCCTGGAGCGGGACCCCGAAAGACAATGAGCAGTTCTTC. The entire variable domain, with the rest obtained from reference TRBV30 and TRBJ2-1, is as follows: SQTIHQWPATLVQPVGSPLSLECTVEGTSNPNLYWYRQAAGRGLQLLFYSVGIGQISSEVPQNLSASRPQDRQFILSSKKLLLSDSGFYLCAWSGTPKDNEQFFGPGTRLTVL.

The chain recombines TRBV7-2 with TRBJ2-2; D possibly uses TRBD1 or TRBD2 (7 bases each). This CDR3 region has 16 residues. Trimming shortened V by 5 bases and J by 7 bases, and 20 bases separated the two germline ends. In germline, CDR1 is SGHTA, CDR2 FQGNSA. CDR3 region: CASSPQGGGSVGELFF. In DNA, the CDR3 is TGTGCCAGCAGCCCCCAGGGAGGGGGCTCTGTCGGGGAGCTGTTTTTT.

This chain connects TRBV27 to TRBJ2-2; unclear D gene. Germline V gene lookup returns CDR1 MNHEY and CDR2 SMNVEV (reference sequence). The CDR3 loop spans 16 amino acids. The ends were cut back, 6 bases at V and 3 bases at J, with 17 bases in the middle. CDR3 loop: CASSPADREHTGELFF. Here the CDR3 DNA reads TGTGCCAGCAGCCCGGCCGATAGGGAACACACCGGGGAGCTGTTTTTT.

The genes are TRBV19 and TRBJ1-2; no reliable D call. The V gene lost 1 base and the J gene lost 2 bases, with 5 bases spanning the gap. Germline V CDR1 and CDR2: LNHDA, SQIVND (reference sequence). CDR3 length equals 13 residues. The CDR3 nucleotides read TGTGCCAGTAGTATAGGGGAGAACTATGGCTACACCTTC. Residues: CASSIGENYGYTF.